This is a list of T cell receptor beta chains from one sample in a study of blood T cell repertoires in COVID-19. Repertoires were generated with immunoSEQ multiplex PCR, while TCRdb's copy carries only in-frame clones and drops some. This table holds about 120,000 clones, over 60% found once. The sample was peripheral blood. The receptor set was obtained from a woman older than 75 with acute or convalescent COVID-19. CDR3s include the opening cysteine and the closing phenylalanine or tryptophan. D genes are given only for firm matches. Expanded clones are given a class, and other clones once, few, many or no size at all.

>-|-|TRBV10-3|TRBJ1-3
TGTGCCATCAGGGGGGGATCGGGAAACACCATATATTTT
CAIRGGSGNTIYF
>TRBD1|-|TRBV18|TRBJ2-1
TGTGCCAGCTCACCGGTAGGGACAGGGAATGCGGGTGAGCAGTTCTTC
CASSPVGTGNAGEQFF
>TRBD2|-|TRBV20-1|TRBJ2-3
TGCAGTGCTAGTTTCCAGAGAGCGGGAGTCACAGATACGCAGTATTTT
CSASFQRAGVTDTQYF
>TRBD1|-|TRBV5-6|TRBJ1-1
TGTGCCAGCAGCACCCAAGCCGACAGGGGAGCTTTCTTT
CASSTQADRGAFF
>-|-|TRBV6-7|TRBJ2-3
TGTGCCAGCCCCCCGGCCGGAGTTCCGAACTTTAACACAGATACGCAGTATTTT
CASPPAGVPNFNTDTQYF
>TRBD1|-|TRBV28|TRBJ1-2
TGTGCCACCCAATCCGGGACAGGGATCTATGGCTACACCTTC
CATQSGTGIYGYTF
>TRBD1|-|TRBV10-2|TRBJ2-2
TGCGCCAGCAGACGGACAGGGTCAAAAGCCGGGGAGCTGTTTTTT
CASRRTGSKAGELFF
>TRBD2|-|TRBV5-4|TRBJ2-2
TGTGCCAGCCGGACTAGCGGGAACACCGGGGAGCTGTTTTTT
CASRTSGNTGELFF
>TRBD2|few|TRBV10-3|TRBJ2-3
TGTGCCATCGCGACTAGCGGGGACCCCACAGATACGCAGTATTTT
CAIATSGDPTDTQYF
>TRBD2|few|TRBV19|TRBJ2-7
TGTGCCAGTAGTCCAACCCGGACTAGCGGGGGCTACGAGCAGTACTTC
CASSPTRTSGGYEQYF
>TRBD1|-|TRBV14|TRBJ2-5
TGTGCCAGCAGCCGACAGGGGAGGGAGACCCAGTACTTC
CASSRQGRETQYF
>-|-|TRBV9|TRBJ2-1
TGTGCCAGCAGCGCGCGAGCGGAGTACAATGAGCAGTTCTTC
CASSARAEYNEQFF
>TRBD1|-|TRBV3-1/TRBV3-2|TRBJ1-2
TGTGCCAGCAGCCAAGATCGGAGGGGGCTAGGATATGGCTACACCTTC
CASSQDRRGLGYGYTF
>TRBD1|once|TRBV4-2|TRBJ1-1
TGTGCCAGCAGCCAAAATCCTACAGGGGACACTGAAGCTTTCTTT
CASSQNPTGDTEAFF
>TRBD2|few|TRBV5-4|TRBJ2-1
TGTGCCAGCAGCTTGAGTCAAGCGGGATCCTACAATGAGCAGTTCTTC
CASSLSQAGSYNEQFF
>-|-|TRBV10-3|TRBJ2-4
TGTGCCATCAGTCCAGAAACCAAAAACATTCAGTACTTC
CAISPETKNIQYF
>TRBD2|few|TRBV9|TRBJ2-2
TGTGCCAGCAGTAGGGGACTAGCGGGAAAAGCCGGGGAGCTGTTTTTT
CASSRGLAGKAGELFF
>-|-|TRBV2|TRBJ1-6
TGTGCCAGCAGTAGGACGAAAGGGGCATATAATTCACCCCTCCACTTT
CASSRTKGAYNSPLHF
>-|few|TRBV20-1|TRBJ1-6
TGCAGTGCTAGTGGCGGGAATTCACCCCTCCACTTT
CSASGGNSPLHF
>TRBD2|few|TRBV9|TRBJ2-3
TGTGCCAGCAGCGCCCACGATAGCGGGAGGACCGACCACCTCACAGATACGCAGTATTTT
CASSAHDSGRTDHLTDTQYF
>-|-|TRBV6-5|TRBJ1-4
TGTGCCAGCACCGAGGATCCTGTTAATAATGAAAAACTGTTTTTT
CASTEDPVNNEKLFF
>TRBD2|-|TRBV3-1/TRBV3-2|TRBJ2-3
TGTGCCAGCAGCCAAGTGGGACTAGCGGGAGATACGCAGTATTTT
CASSQVGLAGDTQYF
>TRBD2|few|TRBV5-1|TRBJ2-7
TGCGCCAGCAGCTTGGAGCTAGCGGCCCCTTACGAGCAGTACTTC
CASSLELAAPYEQYF
>-|once|TRBV5-1|TRBJ1-2
TGCGCCAGCAGCTTGGAAGCAGGGAACTATGGCTACACCTTC
CASSLEAGNYGYTF
>-|medium-sized|TRBV7-2|TRBJ1-1
TGTGCCAGCAGCTTAGGGATCGGGGGAACTGAAGCTTTCTTT
CASSLGIGGTEAFF
>TRBD1|-|TRBV3-1/TRBV3-2|TRBJ1-1
TGTGCCAGCAGCTCTTTCTTACGGACAGGGCTTACTGAAGCTTTCTTT
CASSSFLRTGLTEAFF
>TRBD2|-|TRBV5-4|TRBJ2-1
TGTGCCAGCAGTTTTGGACTAGCGGGAGACAATGAGCAGTTCTTC
CASSFGLAGDNEQFF
>TRBD1|-|TRBV9|TRBJ2-6
TGTGCCAGCAGCGCCGGACAGGCTGGGGCCAACGTCCTGACTTTC
CASSAGQAGANVLTF
>-|-|TRBV5-4|TRBJ2-2
TGTGCCACCCAGGGGATGGGCAACACCGGGGAGCTGTTTTTT
CATQGMGNTGELFF
>-|-|TRBV11-1|TRBJ2-3
TGTGCCAGCAGCCCCGCCCGCGGGTGGGCAGATACGCAGTATTTT
CASSPARGWADTQYF
>TRBD1|-|TRBV4-2|TRBJ1-1
TGTGCCACCCAACTGACCTATGGGGACAGCGAAGCTTTCTTT
CATQLTYGDSEAFF
>TRBD1|-|TRBV10-3|TRBJ2-5
TGTGCCGCCAGACAGGGGATAAAAGAGACCCAGTACTTC
CAARQGIKETQYF
>-|-|TRBV4-2|TRBJ1-6
TGTGCCAGCAGCCAAGAGGCGGATTATAATTCACCCCTCCACTTT
CASSQEADYNSPLHF
>-|-|TRBV6-6|TRBJ1-2
TGTGCCAGTACGACAATAGGGGCGTACTATGGCTACACCTTC
CASTTIGAYYGYTF
>-|-|TRBV19|TRBJ1-5
TGTGCCAGTAGTATTTCAGGGAATCAGCCCCAGCATTTT
CASSISGNQPQHF
>-|few|TRBV7-2|TRBJ1-2
TGTGCCAGCAGTCCCCGGGGCGGGGACTTTGATGGCTACACCTTC
CASSPRGGDFDGYTF
>TRBD2|-|TRBV3-1/TRBV3-2|TRBJ2-3
TGTGCCAGCAGCAAGGGACTAGCAAGCCGGGATACGCAGTATTTT
CASSKGLASRDTQYF
>TRBD2|-|TRBV4-3|TRBJ2-1
TGCGCCAGCAGCCAGGGTTCTACTAGCGGGCGTTCCTACAATGAGCAGTTCTTC
CASSQGSTSGRSYNEQFF
>-|-|TRBV7-2|TRBJ2-5
TGTGCCAGCAGCTTTGAGAGTACAGGGAATCGCCAGTACTTC
CASSFESTGNRQYF
>TRBD2|-|TRBV29-1|TRBJ2-3
TGCAGCGTATCTAGCGGGGCGGCAGGAGATACGCAGTATTTT
CSVSSGAAGDTQYF
>-|-|TRBV5-1|TRBJ2-2
TGCGCCAGCAGCTCAACAGGGATCGGGGAGCTGTTTTTT
CASSSTGIGELFF
>-|many|TRBV21-1|TRBJ1-5
TGTGCCAGCAGCAAAGTTACCAGTAGCAATCAGCCCCAGCATTTT
CASSKVTSSNQPQHF
>TRBD1|-|TRBV5-4|TRBJ2-1
TGTGCCAGCAGCCTGACAGGGAGCTCCTACAATGAGCAGTTCTTC
CASSLTGSSYNEQFF
>-|-|TRBV7-9|TRBJ1-2
TGTGCCAGCAGCTTACTTAACACCGTAAACTATGGCTACACCTTC
CASSLLNTVNYGYTF
>-|-|TRBV11-2|TRBJ2-1
TGTGCCAGCAGCTTAGAATCAGGGGCAGGGTACAATGAGCAGTTCTTC
CASSLESGAGYNEQFF
>-|-|TRBV10-3|TRBJ2-5
TGTGCCATCAGCTACAGGGACGGGGAGACCCAGTACTTC
CAISYRDGETQYF
>TRBD2|-|TRBV7-3|TRBJ2-1
TGTGCCAGCAGTTTTAGCGGGAACAATGAGCAGTTCTTC
CASSFSGNNEQFF
>-|-|TRBV12-3/TRBV12-4|TRBJ1-2
TGTGCCAGCAGTTTGGGGGAGGGACGGGGCTACACCTTC
CASSLGEGRGYTF
>-|-|TRBV3-1/TRBV3-2|TRBJ1-5
TGTGCCAGCAGCCAAGACAGGGATCAGCCCCAGCATTTT
CASSQDRDQPQHF